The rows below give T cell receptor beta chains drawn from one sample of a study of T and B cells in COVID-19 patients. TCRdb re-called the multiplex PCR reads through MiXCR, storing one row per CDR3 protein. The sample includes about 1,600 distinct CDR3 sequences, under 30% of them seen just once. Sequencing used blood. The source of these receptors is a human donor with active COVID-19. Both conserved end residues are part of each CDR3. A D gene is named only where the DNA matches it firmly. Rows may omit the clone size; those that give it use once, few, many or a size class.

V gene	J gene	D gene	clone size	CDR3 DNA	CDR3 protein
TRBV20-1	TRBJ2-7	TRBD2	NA	TGCAGTGCTAGACCGGGACTAGCGGGAGGCCCGGTGGAATACGAGCAGTACTTC	CSARPGLAGGPVEYEQYF
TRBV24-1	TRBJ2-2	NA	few	TGTGCCACCAGTGAGTCTAGAGCGGGCGGGGAGCTGTTTTTT	CATSESRAGGELFF
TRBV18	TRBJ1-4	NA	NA	TGTGCCAGCTCGACCGATACAACTAATGAAAAACTGTTTTTT	CASSTDTTNEKLFF
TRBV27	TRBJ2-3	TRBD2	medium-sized	TGTGCCAGTCAGGGACTAGCGGGCGGCGGCACAGATACGCAGTATTTT	CASQGLAGGGTDTQYF
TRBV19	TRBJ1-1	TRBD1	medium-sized	TGTGCCAGTAGCCGGTCGGGACAGGGAGGTGGGACTGAAGCTTTCTTT	CASSRSGQGGGTEAFF
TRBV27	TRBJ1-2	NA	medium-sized	TGTGCCAGCAGTCCCCGGACAAGCTATGGCTACACCTTC	CASSPRTSYGYTF
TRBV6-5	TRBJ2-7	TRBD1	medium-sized	TGTGCCAGCAGACACCGGGACAGCTACGAGCAGTACTTC	CASRHRDSYEQYF
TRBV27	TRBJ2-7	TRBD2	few	TGTGCCAGCAGTTCCCTAGCGGGAGGGGACTACGAGCAGTACTTC	CASSSLAGGDYEQYF
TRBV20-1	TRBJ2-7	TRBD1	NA	TGCAGTGCTAGAGAGGGACAGGGACCCTACGAGCAGTACTTC	CSAREGQGPYEQYF
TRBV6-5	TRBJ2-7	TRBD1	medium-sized	TGTGCCAGCAGTTACTCGGAGGACAGGGAGCAGTACTTC	CASSYSEDREQYF
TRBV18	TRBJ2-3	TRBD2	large	TGTGCCAGCTCCGTACGCGAGAGCGGGAACACAGATACGCAGTATTTT	CASSVRESGNTDTQYF
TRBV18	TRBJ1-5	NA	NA	TGTGCCACCGGGGAGGGGATGGATCAGCCCCAGCATTTT	CATGEGMDQPQHF
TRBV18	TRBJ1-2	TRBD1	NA	TGTGCCAGCTCACCAGGAGGACAGGGAGGCTATGGCTACACCTTC	CASSPGGQGGYGYTF
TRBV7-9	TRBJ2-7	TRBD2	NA	TGTGCCAGCAGTCCCCAACTAGCGGGGTCCTACGAGCAGTACTTC	CASSPQLAGSYEQYF
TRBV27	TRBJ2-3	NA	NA	TGTGCCAGCAGTTTTGGCGGGATCGCGAGCACAGATACGCAGTATTTT	CASSFGGIASTDTQYF
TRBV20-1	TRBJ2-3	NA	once	TGCAGTGCTAGAGATCTCAGCACAGATACGCAGTATTTT	CSARDLSTDTQYF
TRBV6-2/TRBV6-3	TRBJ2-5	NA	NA	TGTGCCAGCAGTTACTCGATATTACGAGAGACCCAGTACTTC	CASSYSILRETQYF
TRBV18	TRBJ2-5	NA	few	TGTGCCAGCTCACCAGGCGGGACGGGAGAGACCCAGTACTTC	CASSPGGTGETQYF
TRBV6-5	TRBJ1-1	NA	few	TGTGCCACTGAAGTAGGTCGGACTGAAGCTTTCTTT	CATEVGRTEAFF
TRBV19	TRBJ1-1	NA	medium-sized	TGTGCCAGTAGTGGAAGCGTCTCAGCTTTCTTT	CASSGSVSAFF
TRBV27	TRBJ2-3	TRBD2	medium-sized	TGTGCCAGCAGCCCATGGGCTAGCGGACGAGATACGCAGTATTTT	CASSPWASGRDTQYF
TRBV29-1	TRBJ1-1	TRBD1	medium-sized	TGCAGCGTTTCGGACAGGGGGCGGCCTGAAGCTTTCTTT	CSVSDRGRPEAFF
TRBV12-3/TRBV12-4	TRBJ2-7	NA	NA	TGTGCCAGCAAGAGAGGGGAAAACGAGCAGTACTTC	CASKRGENEQYF